A single T cell receptor beta chain is shown here with its context. Some clones are missing from TCRdb's copy, which holds only in-frame ones; the method was immunoSEQ multiplex PCR. Among under 45,000 clones, roughly four fifths were seen once, and the ten largest hold approximately 30%. Trimming took off 5 bases at V and 5 bases at J, with 15 bases between the two ends. The CDR3 consists of 14 residues. CDR1 and CDR2 from the germline V gene are SGHAT and FQNNGV. The record originates from a study of blood T cell repertoires in COVID-19. Looking at the study overall: T cells, B-cell-depleted T cells, or PBMCs provided the cDNA or gDNA that served as material.

The receptor was derived from an older woman with acute or convalescent COVID-19. The rearrangement links TRBV11-2 to TRBJ2-5; D may be TRBD2 (6 bases). Sequences were obtained from peripheral blood. The CDR3: CASSQQAGTETQYF. DNA for the CDR3: TGTGCCAGCAGCCAACAGGCGGGGACGGAGACCCAGTACTTC.